The next 27 T cell receptor beta chains were all read from a single sample in a study of vaccination effects on CD4 cells after COVID-19. Within the ViraFEST assay, antigen-specific CD4+ T cells underwent expansion with viral peptide pools prior to sequencing. Subsequent to 10 days of culture, CD4+ T cells were isolated. The person had a PCR-confirmed SARS-CoV-2 infection during March to December 2020. Participants received two doses of either the BNT162b2 or mRNA-1273 vaccine. TCRdb keeps only in-frame clones here, not all; method: immunoSEQ multiplex PCR. The sample lists 13,000 to 15,000 clones, 80% occurring once. Their antigens remain unidentified. The sample here was CD4+ T cells from PBMCs cultured with SARS-CoV-2 spike peptides, taken after COVID-19 vaccination. These receptor sequences come from a human donor who had a prior SARS-CoV-2 infection.

V is TRBV28 and J is TRBJ2-1; TRBD1 aligns across 9 bases. This CDR3 spans 15 amino acids. Germline trimming cut 6 bases from V and 5 bases from J; bases unmatched to any gene: 8. CDR1 is MDHEN, CDR2 SYDVKM, per germline. The CDR3 DNA reads TGTGCCAGCAGCTACGCCGGGACAGGGCACAATGAGCAGTTCTTC. This gives the protein CASSYAGTGHNEQFF.

V gene TRBV24-1 combines with J gene TRBJ2-7; 9 bases agree with TRBD1. The CDR3 is made up of 15 amino acids. Germline V lookup: CDR1 KGHDR, CDR2 SFDVKD. The V segment lost 4 bases and the J segment 5 bases; nucleotides outside the gene matches: 8. CDR3 coding DNA: TGTGCCACCAGTGAGACGGGACAGGGTTTCGACGAGCAGTACTTC. This encodes CATSETGQGFDEQYF.

The chain joins TRBV5-5 to TRBJ2-5; 7 positions agree with TRBD1. Germline lookup yields CDR1 SGHKS and CDR2 YYEKEE (reference sequence). The J segment lost 4 bases and the V segment lost 0 bases, leaving 6 bases of the junction unmatched. The CDR3 loop spans 15 amino acids. The CDR3 here is CASSLVRGRLETQYF. As DNA, the CDR3 is TGTGCCAGCAGCTTGGTGAGGGGGCGCTTAGAGACCCAGTACTTC. The variable domain in full, completed from reference TRBV5-5 and TRBJ2-5, reads DAGVTQSPTHLIKTRGQQVTLRCSPISGHKSVSWYQQVLGQGPQFIFQYYEKEERGRGNFPDRFSARQFPNYSSELNVNALLLGDSALYLCASSLVRGRLETQYFGPGTRLLVL.

This rearrangement joins TRBV10-3 to TRBJ2-3; tentative D call: TRBD1 (5 bases). V dropped 10 bases and J dropped 4 bases, with 18 bases sitting between them. This CDR3 has 14 amino acids. Germline V gives CDR1 ENHRY, CDR2 SYGVKD. This CDR3 is CATQPGLSSDTQYF. The DNA of the CDR3 is TGTGCCACTCAACCAGGGTTATCCTCAGATACGCAGTATTTT.

This chain joins TRBV19 and TRBJ1-2; no clear D. V was pared by 8 bases and J by 4 bases, with 14 bases between. Germline V CDR1 and CDR2: LNHDA, SQIVND (reference sequence). The CDR3 runs 13 residues. As DNA, the CDR3 is TGTGCCAGTTCTCGTCCCAGCATCTATGGCTACACCTTC. It encodes CASSRPSIYGYTF. Supplemented by reference TRBV19 and TRBJ1-2, the full variable domain reads DGGITQSPKYLFRKEGQNVTLSCEQNLNHDAMYWYRQDPGQGLRLIYYSQIVNDFQKGDIAEGYSVSREKKESFPLTVTSAQKNPTAFYLCASSRPSIYGYTFGSGTRLTVV.

Of note for this clone: Its ends do not fully match the called genes, so a read error is possible. The V and J genes are TRBV7-8 and TRBJ2-1; the match to TRBD2 covers 13 bases. The length of the CDR3 is 16 residues. Germline-derived CDR1 and CDR2 are SGHVS and FQNEAQ. CDR3 sequence (DNA): TGTGCCAGCAGCTTATTACTAGCGGGAGGGTACAGTGAGCAGTTCTTC. The encoded protein is CASSLLLAGGYSEQFF.

The chain couples TRBV6-1 to TRBJ1-5; no clear D gene. The CDR3 length is 16 residues. Trimming took 0 bases from V and 6 from J, leaving 15 bases between them. Germline loops: CDR1 MNHNS, CDR2 SASEGT. CDR3 region: CASSEARTPRGQPQHF. The CDR3 DNA reads TGTGCCAGCAGTGAAGCACGGACGCCCCGCGGTCAGCCCCAGCATTTT.

This clone showed up just a few times. This chain joins TRBV3-1 (or the pseudogene TRBV3-2) and TRBJ2-5, with D possibly matching TRBD2 (6 bases). Trimming stripped 1 base from V and 5 bases from J, with 11 bases between. This CDR3 comprises 14 residues. The germline V gene has CDR1 LGHDT and CDR2 YNNKEL (reference sequence). The CDR3: CASSQAQGLETQYF. CDR3 nucleotides: TGTGCCAGCAGCCAAGCCCAGGGACTGGAGACCCAGTACTTC.

In this sample, this clone turned up once. The J gene is TRBJ1-2, the V gene TRBV15; maybe TRBD1 (5 bases). Germline V gene lookup returns CDR1 LNHNV and CDR2 YYDKDF (reference sequence). Between the trimmed V and J ends, which lost 5 bases and 4 bases, there was a span of 8 bases. This CDR3 has 12 residues. The CDR3 loop reads CATSGAGYGYTF. For the CDR3, the DNA is TGTGCCACCAGCGGGGCAGGCTATGGCTACACCTTC. The complete variable domain, with remaining parts taken from reference TRBV15 and TRBJ1-2, reads DAMVIQNPRYQVTQFGKPVTLSCSQTLNHNVMYWYQQKSSQAPKLLFHYYDKDFNNEADTPDNFQSRRPNTSFCFLDIRSPGLGDTAMYLCATSGAGYGYTFGSGTRLTVV.

The V and J genes are TRBV18 and TRBJ1-5, with unresolved D. The germline gives CDR1 KGHSH, CDR2 LQKENI. V lost 6 bases, J lost 7 bases, and 16 bases lay in between. The CDR3 spans 14 residues. The CDR3 reads CASSLVEAEQPQHF. The CDR3 region has the DNA TGTGCCAGCTCCTTGGTAGAGGCGGAGCAGCCCCAGCATTTT.

The chain links TRBV5-1 to TRBJ2-7; 9 bases match TRBD2. The CDR3 sequence is 16 residues long. The ends lost 1 base at V and 4 bases at J; junction bases unmatched: 9. Germline V gene sequence: CDR1 SGHRS, CDR2 YFSETQ. The CDR3 bases are TGCGCCAGCAGCTTGCGTAGCGGGAGTACCCCTTACGAGCAGTACTTC. It specifies CASSLRSGSTPYEQYF.

The chain's CDR3 is CATSRDFQGSDTQYF. The CDR3, as DNA: TGTGCCACCAGCAGAGATTTTCAGGGGTCGGATACGCAGTATTTT. The chain links TRBV15 to TRBJ2-3; a possible D gene is TRBD1 (6 bases). The germline gives CDR1 LNHNV, CDR2 YYDKDF (reference sequence). V was cut by 0 bases and J by 6 bases, with 13 bases left in between. The CDR3 is 15 residues long.

The CDR3, as DNA: TGTGCCAGCAACCCAGGGGGGAATGGCTATGGCTACACCTTC. Translation gives CASNPGGNGYGYTF. The chain joins TRBV6-6 to TRBJ1-2; 7 bases are shared with TRBD1. Germline-derived CDR1 and CDR2 are MNHNY and SVGAGI (reference sequence). The CDR3 extends over 14 amino acids. The junction had 9 bases not matched to a gene; V was cut back by 7 bases and J by 4 bases.

The chain uses TRBV5-4 and TRBJ2-5; the match to TRBD2 covers 14 bases. Trimming at V came to 4 bases and at J to 4 bases, leaving 3 bases not matched to a gene. CDR1 and CDR2 from the germline V gene are SGHNT and YYREEE (reference sequence). The CDR3 totals 15 residues. CDR3 nucleotide sequence: TGTGCCAGCAGCCTGACTAGCGGGGGGGTAGAGACCCAGTACTTC. It is translated as CASSLTSGGVETQYF.

The V and J genes are TRBV29-1 and TRBJ1-1, with TRBD1 matching 7 bases. CDR1 SQVTM and CDR2 ANQGSEA come from the germline V gene. With V trimmed by 5 bases and J by 1 base, 4 bases remained unmatched. This CDR3 spans 13 amino acids. The CDR3 nucleotides are TGCAGCGTTAGGGGGCCGCAGAACACTGAAGCTTTCTTT. Amino acids: CSVRGPQNTEAFF.

This chain links TRBV7-2 with TRBJ2-3; TRBD1 or TRBD2 may be the D gene (5 bases each). There are 15 residues in the CDR3. The germline gives CDR1 SGHTA, CDR2 FQGNSA. V was clipped by 5 bases and J by 1 base, with 13 bases between them. CDR3 in DNA: TGTGCCAGCAGCCCCGGGACCTTTGGCACAGATACGCAGTATTTT. This codes for CASSPGTFGTDTQYF.

The genes are TRBV24-1 and TRBJ1-4, with a possible D match to TRBD1 (6 bases). With 4 bases removed from V and 2 bases from J, the gap between germline ends came to 10 bases. Germline V gene data show CDR1 as KGHDR and CDR2 as SFDVKD. The CDR3 has 15 amino acids. The CDR3 spells CATSDSGATNEKLFF. CDR3 DNA sequence: TGTGCCACCAGTGACTCGGGGGCGACTAATGAAAAACTGTTTTTT.

V usage is TRBV5-1 and J usage is TRBJ1-1; no clear D. The CDR3 extends over 14 amino acids. Trimming cost V 0 bases and J 5 bases, with 11 bases left between them. CDR1 and CDR2 from the germline V gene are SGHRS and YFSETQ. The CDR3 nucleotides read TGCGCCAGCAGCTTGGCCGATGGGTCGACTGAAGCTTTCTTT. Translating gives CASSLADGSTEAFF.

The chain employs TRBV5-6 and TRBJ2-6; 7 positions agree with TRBD1. The junction had 10 bases not matched to a gene; V was cut back by 4 bases and J by 0 bases. The CDR3 is 18 amino acids. Germline CDR1 is SGHDT and CDR2 is YYEEEE. CDR3 bases: TGTGCCAGCAGCACAGGGGTTTTCGTCCCCTCTGGGGCCAACGTCCTGACTTTC. Translated: CASSTGVFVPSGANVLTF.

This clone has more than one count but fewer than ten. V and J are TRBV4-2 and TRBJ2-1, with D hard to call. The CDR3 runs to 13 residues. Germline V gene sequence: CDR1 LGHNA, CDR2 YNFKEQ. V was cut by 1 base and J by 7 bases, with 8 bases left in between. CDR3 sequence (DNA): TGTGCCAGCAGCCAAGGTAGGGCAAATGAGCAGTTCTTC. Translated, it gives CASSQGRANEQFF.

J is TRBJ1-1 and V is TRBV5-5, with D perhaps TRBD1 (5 bases). Germline CDR1 reads SGHKS; CDR2 reads YYEKEE (reference sequence). CDR3 length equals 15 residues. Between the trimmed V and J ends, which lost 4 bases and 7 bases, there was a span of 20 bases. The CDR3 loop is CASSPGRGRSYEAFF. Here the CDR3 DNA reads TGTGCCAGCAGCCCGGGACGTGGGAGGAGTTATGAAGCTTTCTTT.

This rearrangement joins TRBV5-1 to TRBJ1-2, with D tentatively TRBD1 (5 bases). The germline gives CDR1 SGHRS, CDR2 YFSETQ. CDR3 size: 14 residues. V lost 5 bases and J lost 3, with 14 bases in between. CDR3 residues: CASRPLQGDYGYTF. DNA for the CDR3: TGCGCCAGCAGACCACTTCAGGGAGACTATGGCTACACCTTC.

V usage is TRBV7-9 and J usage is TRBJ2-1; D is unclear. The CDR3 runs 14 residues. CDR1 is SEHNR, CDR2 FQNEAQ, per germline (reference sequence). With 3 bases removed from V and 5 bases from J, the gap between germline ends came to 11 bases. CDR3 sequence (DNA): TGTGCCAGCAGCTTCCCCGGCACCAACAATGAGCAGTTCTTC. This gives the protein CASSFPGTNNEQFF.

This chain connects TRBV7-2 to TRBJ1-5; D unresolved. CDR1 and CDR2 (germline): SGHTA, FQGNSA. Trimming stripped 5 bases from V and 0 bases from J, with 8 bases between. This CDR3 region has 14 residues. This CDR3 reads CASSEQYSNQPQHF. The CDR3 DNA sequence: TGTGCCAGCAGCGAACAGTATAGCAATCAGCCCCAGCATTTT.

This clone was counted a single time. The chain links TRBV5-6 to TRBJ1-5; the D is unclear. V was pared by 4 bases and J by 1 base, with 3 bases between. The CDR3 length is 12 residues. From germline, CDR1 is SGHDT and CDR2 YYEEEE. The CDR3 loop is CASSLSNQPQHF. The CDR3 coding sequence is TGTGCCAGCAGCCTAAGCAATCAGCCCCAGCATTTT.

This clone has just a few counts. J is TRBJ1-6 and V is TRBV10-3; D is possibly TRBD1 (6 bases). Germline assignment: CDR1 ENHRY and CDR2 SYGVKD. The CDR3 covers 13 residues. The V and J ends lost 6 bases and 7 bases respectively, with 10 bases between them. CDR3 residues: CAISPDRNSPLHF. The CDR3 DNA is TGTGCCATCAGCCCCGACAGGAATTCACCCCTCCACTTT.

The rearrangement uses TRBV6-5 and TRBJ2-1; D not resolved. This CDR3 comprises 16 residues. V lost 0 bases and J 7 bases, leaving 16 bases between the germline ends. Germline values: CDR1 MNHEY, CDR2 SVGAGI. The CDR3 DNA sequence: TGTGCCAGCAGTTACTCGACCCCTCGCTGGGAAAATGAGCAGTTCTTC. It specifies CASSYSTPRWENEQFF.